The source of this T cell receptor (beta chain) is a study of a mutant IDH1 vaccine in newly diagnosed glioma. Comment on this clone: Its antigen is undetermined.

Time point indicated: week 35, safety follow-up. The study gave 300 ug of mutant IDH1 20-mer peptide per vaccine dose, with topical imiquimod. There were eight vaccinations for patients, given in weeks 1, 3, 5, 7, 11, 15, 19 and 23. The CDR3 is 16 amino acids. The V end was cut by 1 base, the J end by 0 bases, with 11 bases between. Sequenced by immunoSEQ multiplex PCR; TCRdb stores in-frame clones only, minus some. The repertoire holds 45,000 or so clones, with 81% as singletons. The sequence came from a woman aged 40-49 years with glioma. Some clones in this sample may be carry-over from other donors' samples. The sequencing here drew on PBMCs, taken from a glioma patient whose treatment included an IDH1 peptide vaccine. This chain links TRBV5-3 with TRBJ1-3; a weak D match, TRBD1 (5 bases). TRBV5-3 is an ORF, with its function uncertain. CDR3 in DNA: TGTGCCAGAAGCTTGAGGGACGGGAGCTCTGGAAACACCATATATTTT. It specifies CARSLRDGSSGNTIYF.